The TCR beta chain described here comes from a study of response to subunit inactivated influenza vaccine. Broader study findings: There was a suggestion from the authors that each seasonal influenza vaccination recruits few new T cells.

TCRdb re-derived calls from the RT-PCR reads in MiXCR, one entry per CDR3 protein. The data show over 400,000 distinct CDR3 sequences, roughly 13% seen once. Concerning this clonotype itself: No antigen is known for it.

J gave up 7 bases and V 1 base, and 7 bases lay outside the gene matches. CDR1 and CDR2 from the germline V gene are SGHVS and FQNEAQ. The CDR3 contains 15 residues. Specimen: PBMCs from blood, collected around seven weeks after vaccination. The TCR sequence derives from a man in his fifties who received an inactivated influenza vaccine. This chain links TRBV7-8 with TRBJ2-1; 7 nucleotides line up with TRBD2. This CDR3 is CASSLGGGSENEQFF. The DNA for the CDR3 is TGTGCCAGCAGCTTAGGAGGCGGGAGTGAAAATGAGCAGTTCTTC.